This record covers a single TCR beta chain. The specificity of this receptor is unknown. No much larger clone exists at a distance of one base, and base qualities are not known. These data are taken from a study of shared clonotypes between healthy human individuals (TCRdb year 2020). Broadly, across the study: The cohort comprised two women and three men aged 18 to 49 years. To increase sequencing depth and limit assay-specific biases, different laboratories used diverse techniques to prepare libraries and sequence TCR repertoires. The study deeply sequenced blood TCR repertoires of five healthy adults to estimate repertoire size and the extent of clonotype sharing between individuals. Between about 0.94 and 8.9 billion PBMCs per donor were obtained by leukapheresis. For each donor, CD4 naive and CD4 memory were each run on three plates, CD8 naive on two plates, and CD8 memory on one plate. The study at large found these results: Higher generation probabilities were observed for clonotypes shared by all four sorted-subset donors than for non-shared clonotypes. Rarefaction of sorted-subset datasets indicated incomplete sequencing despite the large sequencing depth. Naive subsets generally had larger estimated clonotype richness than memory subsets. Sampling was restricted to blood, and TCR repertoires in tissue are likely to differ from TCR repertoires in blood. Because the study included only a small number of donors, the genetic and exposure-history diversity represented was limited. Pairwise subsampling led to the expectation that sequencing depth would affect the degree of clonotype sharing among donors. When several donors were compared, the shared fraction of clonotypes was about 5.5% for naive CD4, more than 3% for naive CD8, about 2.4% for memory CD4, and roughly 0.43% for memory CD8.

V is pruned by 5 bases and J by 7 bases, leaving 7 bases of the junction without a gene match. From a lookup of the germline V gene, CDR1 and CDR2 are MDHEN and SYDVKM. The CDR3 has 14 amino acids, counting the end cysteine and phenylalanine. Only the CDR3 portion is preserved as DNA: 42 bases, with reading frame beginning at the first base. CD8 naive samples consisted of CD45RO-negative cells that were positively selected for CCR7, yielding a CD45RA+CCR7+ population without TemRA cells. Healthy HIV-negative adults with no recently reported acute infections or vaccinations were included as donors. Every donor was a Caucasian adult living in Nashville, Tennessee, USA. After blood collection by leukapheresis, PBMCs were isolated using Ficoll-Histopaque density gradient centrifugation and then cryopreserved in the vapor phase of liquid nitrogen. Analytical flow cytometry was used to check the purity and quantity of each magnetically sorted T cell population. From each sorted fraction, genomic DNA was isolated and quantified by UV absorbance on a Nanodrop 2000c.

TCR CDR3 regions were amplified from genomic DNA by multiplex PCR using the deep immunoSEQ assay. Extracted genomic DNA from each cell subset was distributed evenly across all wells of several immunoSEQ 96-well plates, and each plate was treated as a replicate. For sorted subsets, around 0.2 ug genomic DNA, equal to about 30,000 T cell genomes, was loaded into each replicate PCR. Purified libraries were measured with a Qubit 3.0 fluorometer, size-checked on a Bioanalyzer 2100, and measured again with the KAPA Library Quantification kit. Every immunoSEQ 96-well plate was sequenced on a dedicated single-read 150-cycle Illumina NextSeq 550 flow cell. The original pipeline was this. Because the immunoSEQ output held only junctional sequences and lacked quality scores, the filtering could not match the filtering applied to full-length reads. To assign V/J genes and CDR3, sequences were annotated using PyIR, a Python wrapper for IgBLAST v1.9, with IMGT germline references. Any read was removed if the V/J assignment was weak (E-value above 1e-6), the CDR3 was missing, or the read contained stop codons, out-of-frame junctions, or ambiguous translated residues. A V3J clonotype was defined by an identical inferred V gene, J gene, and CDR3 amino acid sequence. Percentage overlap between repertoires was computed as shared unique clonotypes divided by the size of the smaller repertoire. Three approaches were used to assess repertoire richness: RTK rarefaction, the Chao1 estimator, and Recon v2.1 estimates of unobserved clonotypes. For all TCRbeta clonotypes obtained by the gDNA method from a handful of donors, generation probabilities were computed with OLGA. TCRdb took over this immuneACCESS table, retaining in-frame rearrangements with V and J assigned. Such tables are incomplete; in checked studies, under half of the missing clones stem from an unresolved V gene, and the remainder is unexplained. V and J calls and clone size come straight from that table; D and trimming were deduced from the DNA. For this sample the table gives some 2,000,000 clones, of which less than 95% were detected only once. In total, the top ten clones hold more than 0.95% of the sample.

Sequencing input: naive CD8+ T cells sorted from blood. The label giving this sample's cell subset or site can be read as: CD45RA+CCR7+. The origin of this receptor is a man aged 18 to 30 in good health. Recombination linked TRBV28 to TRBJ2-7, with TRBD1 identical over 11 junction bases. The DNA sequence is as follows: TGTGCCAGCAGTCCGGACAGGGGGCTTAATGAGCAGTACTTC. Translated, this gives CASSPDRGLNEQYF.